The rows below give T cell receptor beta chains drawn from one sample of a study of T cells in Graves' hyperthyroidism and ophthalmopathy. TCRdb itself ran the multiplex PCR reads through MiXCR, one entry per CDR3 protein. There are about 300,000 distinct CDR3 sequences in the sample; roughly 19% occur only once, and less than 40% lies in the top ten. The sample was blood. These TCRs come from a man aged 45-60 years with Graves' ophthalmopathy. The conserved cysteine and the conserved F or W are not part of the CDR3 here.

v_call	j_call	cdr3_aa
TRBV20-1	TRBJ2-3	SVSTGTAGDTQY
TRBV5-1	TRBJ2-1	ASSLSSGPNEQF
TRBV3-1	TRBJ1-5	ASSQDSGLQPQH
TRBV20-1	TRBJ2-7	SGKGMGLAPPNYEQY
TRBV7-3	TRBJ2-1	ASSPRGLGLDEQF
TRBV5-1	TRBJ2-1	ASSVPRAPSSYNEQF
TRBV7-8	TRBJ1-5	ASSSSRGGQH
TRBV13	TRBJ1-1	ASSSRQGANTEAF
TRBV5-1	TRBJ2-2	ASSSDVNTGELF
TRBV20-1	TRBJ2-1	SARVTGLAGDYEQF
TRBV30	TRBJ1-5	AWSPSGGQPQH
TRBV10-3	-	AISNKLAGGGNEQY
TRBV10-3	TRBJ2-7	AISGAGTSGSSYEQY
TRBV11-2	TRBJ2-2	ASSLAGLPNTGELF
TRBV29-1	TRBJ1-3	SVGLGQAGNTIY
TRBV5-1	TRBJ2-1	ASSLSRDHEQF